What follows are 19 T cell receptor beta chains derived from one specimen sequenced in a study of shared clonotypes between healthy human individuals. The naive CD8 fraction comprised CD45RO-negative cells positively selected for CCR7 and excluded terminally differentiated effector memory CD45RA+ cells. The table came from immunoSEQ multiplex PCR; TCRdb's copy has only in-frame clones and leaves some out. The data contain 550,000 to 750,000 clones, 92% of them singletons. The sequencing sample was made of naive CD8+ T cells sorted from blood. The receptor set was obtained from a man younger than 45 in good health.

V is TRBV9 and J is TRBJ1-2; tentative D call: TRBD1 (5 bases). V was pared by 0 bases and J by 2 bases, with 8 bases between. Per the germline V gene, CDR1 is SGDLS and CDR2 is YYNGEE. This CDR3 region has 14 residues. CDR3 sequence: CASSVASGNYGYTF. CDR3 DNA: TGTGCCAGCAGCGTAGCTTCAGGGAACTATGGCTACACCTTC.

On this clone itself: Relative to the germline gene, one junction end is altered; a read error may explain this. V usage is TRBV7-7 and J usage is TRBJ2-5, with D perhaps matching TRBD2 (5 bases). The CDR3 has 15 amino acids. Germline V gene data show CDR1 as SSHAT and CDR2 as FNYEAQ (reference sequence). CDR3 amino acids: CASSSSPGGGETQYF. Here the CDR3 DNA reads TGTGCTAGCAGCTCGTCCCCAGGAGGAGGAGAGACCCAGTACTTC.

This chain uses TRBV19 with TRBJ1-5; the D gene is possibly TRBD1 (6 bases). The CDR3 loop spans 14 amino acids. Germline CDR1 reads LNHDA; CDR2 reads SQIVND (reference sequence). The V end lost 5 bases, the J end lost 7 bases, and 15 bases lay between the germline ends. CDR3 residues: CASSSSRQGQPQHF. CDR3 sequence (DNA): TGTGCCAGTAGTTCGAGCCGCCAGGGGCAGCCCCAGCATTTT.

The J gene is TRBJ2-1, the V gene TRBV4-2; D call uncertain. The germline V and J ends were trimmed by 1 base and 6 bases, with 4 bases remaining between them. Per the germline V gene, CDR1 is LGHNA and CDR2 is YNFKEQ. The CDR3 runs to 12 residues. For the CDR3, the DNA is TGTGCCAGCAGCCAAGTGCCCAATGAGCAGTTCTTC. This codes for CASSQVPNEQFF.

The gene calls are TRBV19 and TRBJ2-1, with 8 bases lining up with TRBD1. Trimming removed 4 bases from V and 6 bases from J; junction bases left unmatched: 8. The CDR3 contains 15 residues. The germline CDR1 and CDR2 sequences are LNHDA and SQIVND (reference sequence). The CDR3 region is CASSKGQGTRNEQFF. CDR3 sequence (DNA): TGTGCCAGTAGTAAAGGACAGGGTACCCGCAATGAGCAGTTCTTC.

This chain links TRBV5-8 with TRBJ2-7; TRBD1 is a possible D gene (5 bases). Trimming pared 2 bases from V and 2 bases from J, leaving 11 bases between. CDR3 length: 14 residues. Germline V gene lookup returns CDR1 SGHTS and CDR2 YDEGEE. CDR3 DNA: TGTGCCAGCAGCTTAGACAGCCCACCCTACGAGCAGTACTTC. It encodes CASSLDSPPYEQYF. Full variable domain (missing parts from reference TRBV5-8 and TRBJ2-7): EAGVTQSPTHLIKTRGQQATLRCSPISGHTSVYWYQQALGLGLQFLLWYDEGEERNRGNFPPRFSGRQFPNYSSELNVNALELEDSALYLCASSLDSPPYEQYFGPGTRLTVT.

The V and J genes are TRBV7-9 and TRBJ1-4; D gene ambiguous. There are 13 residues in the CDR3. CDR1 is SEHNR and CDR2 is FQNEAQ in the germline V gene (reference sequence). Trimming removed 6 bases at V and 7 bases at J, with 12 bases between. The CDR3 region is CASSPFLSEKLFF. The CDR3 DNA is TGTGCCAGCAGTCCGTTCCTTAGTGAAAAACTGTTTTTT.

The J gene is TRBJ1-6, the V gene TRBV14; D remains unclear. CDR3 length: 13 residues. The ends were cut back, 0 bases at V and 9 bases at J, with 6 bases in the middle. Germline V gene data show CDR1 as SGHDN and CDR2 as FVKESK. As DNA, the CDR3 is TGTGCCAGCAGCCAAGACTACATTTCACCCCTCCACTTT. Translating gives CASSQDYISPLHF. Drawing the rest from reference TRBV14 and TRBJ1-6, the complete variable domain is EAGVTQFPSHSVIEKGQTVTLRCDPISGHDNLYWYRRVMGKEIKFLLHFVKESKQDESGMPNNRFLAERTGGTYSTLKVQPAELEDSGVYFCASSQDYISPLHFGNGTRLTVT.

The chain has TRBV11-2 and TRBJ1-2; no clear D. Trimming removed 5 bases at V and 2 bases at J, with 9 bases between. The CDR3 sequence is 13 residues long. Germline lookup yields CDR1 SGHAT and CDR2 FQNNGV. The CDR3 loop reads CASSRDRNYGYTF. The CDR3 region has the DNA TGTGCCAGCAGCAGAGACCGCAACTATGGCTACACCTTC.

The chain combines TRBV29-1 with TRBJ2-3; D call uncertain. V was clipped by 0 bases and J by 4 bases, with 11 bases between them. Germline CDR1 is SQVTM and CDR2 is ANQGSEA. This CDR3 region has 14 residues. In DNA, the CDR3 is TGCAGCGTTGAAGAGAATAGGGAACCAGATACGCAGTATTTT. This gives the protein CSVEENREPDTQYF.

The table lists this clone with a few counts. The same CDR3 arises from other DNA sequences in this sample as well. V usage is TRBV11-2 and J usage is TRBJ2-1; D unclear. The CDR3 has 11 amino acids. Trimming stripped 2 bases from V and 6 bases from J, with 2 bases between. CDR1 and CDR2 from the germline V gene are SGHAT and FQNNGV. Here the CDR3 reads CASSLSNEQFF. DNA for the CDR3: TGTGCCAGCAGCTTAAGCAATGAGCAGTTCTTC.

This chain uses TRBV2 with TRBJ2-1; D not resolved. Trimming removed 3 bases at V and 5 bases at J, with 17 bases between. Per germline, CDR1 SNHLY and CDR2 FYNNEI. The CDR3 covers 16 residues. The CDR3 protein is CASSDTGSQRNNEQFF. Here the CDR3 DNA reads TGTGCCAGCAGTGATACCGGGTCTCAAAGGAACAATGAGCAGTTCTTC.

V usage is TRBV25-1 and J usage is TRBJ2-5; the D gene is possibly TRBD2 (7 bases). The V end was cut by 3 bases, the J end by 4 bases, with 15 bases between. Per germline, CDR1 MGHDK and CDR2 SYGVNS. The CDR3 covers 15 residues. The CDR3 region has the DNA TGTGCCAGCAGTGATGGGTGGGGGGGGCGAGAGACCCAGTACTTC. It translates to CASSDGWGGRETQYF.

This clone has a single count. The chain links TRBV27 to TRBJ2-7; 10 nucleotides line up with TRBD2. The CDR3 runs 14 residues. CDR1 MNHEY and CDR2 SMNVEV come from the germline V gene (reference sequence). After removal of 6 bases from V and 5 bases from J, the junction contained 7 bases not matched to a gene. The CDR3 sequence is CASRGLAGEDEQYF. As DNA, the CDR3 is TGTGCCAGCAGGGGTCTAGCGGGAGAGGACGAGCAGTACTTC.

In its sample, this clone was seen once. The chain is built from TRBV4-1 and TRBJ2-7, with D perhaps TRBD1 (5 bases). Trimming removed 3 bases from V and 6 bases from J, with 12 bases in between. This CDR3 has 13 residues. CDR1 and CDR2 from the germline V gene are MGHRA and YSYEKL. The DNA for the CDR3 is TGCGCCAGCAGCCAGGGCCGACAGTTCGAGCAGTACTTC. It is translated as CASSQGRQFEQYF.

CDR3 nucleotide sequence: TGTGCCAGCAGCTTTCTTACCGGGACAGGGGGTGCGGAAGAGACCCAGTACTTC. As protein: CASSFLTGTGGAEETQYF. The chain joins TRBV7-6 to TRBJ2-5; 11 nucleotides agree with TRBD1. V was pared by 3 bases and J by 3 bases, with 12 bases of the junction left unmatched. The CDR3 consists of 18 residues. In germline, CDR1 is SGHVS, CDR2 FNYEAQ.

The CDR3 nucleotides are TGTGCCAGCAGTTTCCTCGACAGGGGGGTGAGAGATACGCAGTATTTT. Translation: CASSFLDRGVRDTQYF. This chain connects TRBV27 to TRBJ2-3, with 9 bases fitting TRBD1. Trimming took 3 bases from V and 5 from J; bases not matched to a gene: 9. CDR1 and CDR2 from the germline V gene are MNHEY and SMNVEV (reference sequence). The CDR3 contains 16 residues.

V and J are TRBV4-3 and TRBJ1-1; no clear D. CDR3 length equals 15 residues. With 0 bases removed from V and 7 bases from J, the gap between germline ends came to 15 bases. Germline-derived CDR1 and CDR2 are LGHNA and YSLEER. The CDR3 region is CASSQDRAGGSEAFF. CDR3 DNA sequence: TGCGCCAGCAGCCAAGATAGGGCCGGAGGGAGTGAAGCTTTCTTT.

The chain joins TRBV19 to TRBJ2-2; the D gene is possibly TRBD2 (6 bases). The CDR3 is made up of 15 amino acids. Trimming took 8 bases from V and 8 from J, leaving 21 bases between them. Per germline, CDR1 LNHDA and CDR2 SQIVND (reference sequence). CDR3 loop: CASFSRRDLTGELFF. The CDR3 nucleotides are TGTGCCAGTTTCTCCAGGAGGGATCTCACTGGGGAGCTGTTTTTT.